These 17 T cell receptor beta chains originate from one sample sequenced in a study of cytomegalovirus exposure and HLA in healthy donors (dated by TCRdb to about 2017). The method behind the library was the immunoSEQ multiplex PCR assay. For the multiplex PCR, a mixture combining 60 forward primers for TCR Vbeta segments and 13 reverse primers for TCR Jbeta segments was used. In its TCRdb copy, this immuneACCESS table keeps in-frame sequences only and misses some clones. Where compared with another copy, unresolved V genes explain less than half of these, and the others have no known cause. A total of roughly 150,000 clones appear in this sample, around 72% of them only once. The ten largest account for more than 2.5% of the sample. Input material: PBMCs. These receptors came from a female donor in good health and CMV-seronegative.

CDR3 nucleotides: TGTGCCAGCAGCTCCCCCAACGGGGAGAGCAATCAGCCCCAGCATTTT. Translation: CASSSPNGESNQPQHF. The V gene is TRBV6-6, the J gene TRBJ1-5, with unresolved D. V was trimmed by 6 bases and J by 1 base, leaving 16 bases between them. There are 16 residues in the CDR3. CDR1 and CDR2 from the germline V gene are MNHNY and SVGAGI (reference sequence).

This chain links TRBV9 with TRBJ1-2, with 7 bases that match TRBD1. Germline V gene sequence: CDR1 SGDLS, CDR2 YYNGEE. This CDR3 spans 15 amino acids. V lost 6 bases, J lost 2 bases, and 10 bases stayed unmatched. The CDR3 DNA sequence: TGTGCCAGCACAATTTATGGGGGACAGAACTATGGCTACACCTTC. It translates to CASTIYGGQNYGYTF.

The chain uses TRBV5-1 and TRBJ2-5; D possibly corresponds to TRBD2 (6 bases). Germline loops: CDR1 SGHRS, CDR2 YFSETQ. The V end was cut by 4 bases, the J end by 11 bases, with 24 bases between. The CDR3 is 15 amino acids. The CDR3 sequence is CASSPPGALPAGQYF. CDR3 DNA sequence: TGCGCCAGCAGCCCGCCGGGAGCCTTGCCCGCCGGGCAGTACTTC.

In its sample, this clone was seen a few times. J is TRBJ2-2 and V is TRBV7-3; possible D gene TRBD1, 6 bases. V was pared by 3 bases and J by 0 bases, with 8 bases between. In germline, CDR1 is SGHTA, CDR2 FQGTGA. CDR3 length: 15 residues. The CDR3 sequence: CASSFRGANTGELFF. CDR3 bases: TGTGCCAGCAGCTTCAGGGGAGCGAACACCGGGGAGCTGTTTTTT.

The J gene is TRBJ1-1, the V gene TRBV7-9; 9 bases align to TRBD1. The CDR3 loop spans 15 amino acids. Losses at the gene ends were 3 bases for V and 5 bases for J; bases not matched to a gene: 7. CDR1 and CDR2 from the germline V gene are SEHNR and FQNEAQ (reference sequence). As DNA, the CDR3 is TGTGCCAGCAGCTTGGTGACAGGGGGAAAAACTGAAGCTTTCTTT. Protein sequence: CASSLVTGGKTEAFF.

This clone came up once. This chain uses TRBV15 with TRBJ2-7; D may be TRBD1 (6 bases). Germline V lookup: CDR1 LNHNV, CDR2 YYDKDF (reference sequence). The length of the CDR3 is 17 residues. Trimming shortened V by 0 bases and J by 4 bases, and 19 bases separated the two germline ends. CDR3 DNA: TGTGCCACCAGCAGAGATCAGGGGACGGGTCGCCGGTACGAGCAGTACTTC. It encodes CATSRDQGTGRRYEQYF.

The V and J genes are TRBV2 and TRBJ1-3; 8 bases are a match to TRBD1. V was clipped by 7 bases and J by 2 bases; unmatched bases: 7. The CDR3 sequence is 15 residues long. Germline CDR1 is SNHLY and CDR2 is FYNNEI. CDR3 region: CASTSNRGTGNTIYF. The CDR3 region has the DNA TGTGCCAGCACTTCAAACAGGGGGACTGGAAACACCATATATTTT.

The rearrangement joins TRBV14 to TRBJ2-3; 7 nucleotides align to TRBD2. The germline V gene encodes CDR1 SGHDN and CDR2 FVKESK. This CDR3 comprises 14 residues. The junction had 0 bases not matched to a gene; V was cut back by 3 bases and J by 0 bases. CDR3 sequence (DNA): TGTGCCAGCAGCCAGGGGGGGAGCACAGATACGCAGTATTTT. Translating gives CASSQGGSTDTQYF.

This clone appeared a single time. The genes are TRBV4-3 and TRBJ2-5, with a possible D match to TRBD2 (5 bases). V gave up 2 bases and J gave up 0 bases, with 16 bases separating them. The CDR3 runs to 17 residues. The germline V gene has CDR1 LGHNA and CDR2 YSLEER. CDR3 nucleotide sequence: TGCGCCAGCAGCCAAAGGAAGGACTCGCGGTACCAAGAGACCCAGTACTTC. Protein: CASSQRKDSRYQETQYF.

This clone was seen only once. V gene TRBV9 combines with J gene TRBJ1-1; 8 nucleotides match TRBD1. V trimming: 0 bases; J trimming: 1 base; junction bases outside the gene matches: 2. This CDR3 has 15 amino acids. Looked up from germline, CDR1 is SGDLS and CDR2 is YYNGEE. As DNA, the CDR3 is TGTGCCAGCAGCGTAGGACAGGGGTGGAACACTGAAGCTTTCTTT. Residues: CASSVGQGWNTEAFF.

Comments on this clone: One junction end disagrees with the germline gene, perhaps due to a read error. V and J are TRBV11-2 and TRBJ2-7, with D possibly TRBD1 on 5 matching bases. Germline CDR1 SGHAT, CDR2 FQNNGV. The CDR3 has 17 amino acids. In nucleotides, the CDR3 is TGTGCCAGCAGCTTAGATTTCCCCTCAGGGCAAGGCTACGAGCAATACTTC. This codes for CASSLDFPSGQGYEQYF. The whole variable domain, filled in from reference TRBV11-2 and TRBJ2-7, reads EAGVAQSPRYKIIEKRQSVAFWCNPISGHATLYWYQQILGQGPKLLIQFQNNGVVDDSQLPKDRFSAERLKGVDSTLKIQPAKLEDSAVYLCASSLDFPSGQGYEQYFGPGTRLTVT.

The chain is built from TRBV4-2 and TRBJ2-1, with 9 bases that match TRBD2. With V trimmed by 1 base and J by 3 bases, 4 bases remained unmatched. The germline V gene has CDR1 LGHNA and CDR2 YNFKEQ. The CDR3 runs 16 residues. CDR3 sequence (DNA): TGTGCCAGCAGCCAAGGACTAGCGGAGAACTACAATGAGCAGTTCTTC. Residues: CASSQGLAENYNEQFF.

This clone appeared a single time. For the CDR3, the DNA is TGTGCCAGCATCGTGGCCACAGGGGTTGAAGCTTTCTTT. As protein: CASIVATGVEAFF. This chain links TRBV2 with TRBJ1-1, with TRBD1 matching 7 bases. The germline V gene encodes CDR1 SNHLY and CDR2 FYNNEI. CDR3 size: 13 residues. Trimming cost V 7 bases and J 7 bases; bases outside gene matches: 9.

The J gene is TRBJ2-1, the V gene TRBV5-1; perhaps TRBD2 as D (6 bases). Germline CDR1 and CDR2: SGHRS and YFSETQ. The CDR3 length is 16 residues. The V and J ends lost 0 bases and 4 bases respectively, with 14 bases between them. The CDR3 sequence: CASSLEAAAGYNEQFF. The CDR3 DNA reads as TGCGCCAGCAGCTTGGAGGCCGCCGCGGGATACAATGAGCAGTTCTTC.

CDR3 in DNA: TGCGCCAGCAGCCTCAGGGGTCTTGAAGAGACCCAGTACTTC. The encoded protein is CASSLRGLEETQYF. J is TRBJ2-5 and V is TRBV4-3; perhaps TRBD1 as D (6 bases). The V end was cut by 4 bases, the J end by 3 bases, with 12 bases between. Germline CDR1 reads LGHNA; CDR2 reads YSLEER. The CDR3 sequence is 14 residues long.

The J gene is TRBJ1-4, the V gene TRBV18; 8 nucleotides match TRBD1. V was pared by 3 bases and J by 8 bases, with 2 bases of the junction left unmatched. Germline CDR1 is KGHSH and CDR2 is LQKENI. This CDR3 contains 13 residues. CDR3 residues: CASSPGQGEKLFF. The CDR3 nucleotides read TGTGCCAGCTCACCTGGACAGGGAGAAAAACTGTTTTTT.

The V call is TRBV5-1, the J call TRBJ2-3, with 10 bases identical to TRBD2. V gave up 0 bases and J gave up 2 bases; unmatched junction bases: 6. CDR1 is SGHRS, CDR2 YFSETQ, per germline. The CDR3 has 17 amino acids. CDR3 in amino acids: CASSLGLAGVSTDTQYF. For the CDR3, the DNA is TGCGCCAGCAGCTTGGGTCTAGCGGGGGTTTCCACAGATACGCAGTATTTT.